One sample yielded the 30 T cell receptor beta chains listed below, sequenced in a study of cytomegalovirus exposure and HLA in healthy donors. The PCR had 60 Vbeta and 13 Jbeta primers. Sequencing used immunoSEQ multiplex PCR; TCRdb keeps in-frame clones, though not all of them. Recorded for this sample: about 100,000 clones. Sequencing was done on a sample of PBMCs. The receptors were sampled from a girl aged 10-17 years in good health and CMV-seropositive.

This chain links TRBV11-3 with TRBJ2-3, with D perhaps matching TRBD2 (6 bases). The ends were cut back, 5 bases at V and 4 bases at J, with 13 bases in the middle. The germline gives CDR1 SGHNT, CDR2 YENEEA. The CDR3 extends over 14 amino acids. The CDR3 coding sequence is TGTGCCAGCAGCCACCGCCGACTAGCAGATACGCAGTATTTT. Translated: CASSHRRLADTQYF.

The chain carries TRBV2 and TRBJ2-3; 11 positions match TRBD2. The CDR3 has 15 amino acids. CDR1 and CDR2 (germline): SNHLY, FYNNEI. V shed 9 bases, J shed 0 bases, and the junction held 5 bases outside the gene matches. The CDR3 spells CASGTSGSSTDTQYF. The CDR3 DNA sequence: TGTGCCAGTGGGACTAGCGGATCTAGCACAGATACGCAGTATTTT. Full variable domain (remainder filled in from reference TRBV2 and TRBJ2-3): EPEVTQTPSHQVTQMGQEVILRCVPISNHLYFYWYRQILGQKVEFLVSFYNNEISEKSEIFDDQFSVERPDGSNFTLKIRSTKLEDSAMYFCASGTSGSSTDTQYFGPGTRLTVL.

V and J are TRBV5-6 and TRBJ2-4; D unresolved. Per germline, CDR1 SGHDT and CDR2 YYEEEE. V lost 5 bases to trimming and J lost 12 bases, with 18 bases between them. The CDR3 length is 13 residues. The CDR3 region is CASREHLTVSQYF. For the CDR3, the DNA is TGTGCCAGCAGGGAGCACCTCACCGTTTCTCAGTACTTC.

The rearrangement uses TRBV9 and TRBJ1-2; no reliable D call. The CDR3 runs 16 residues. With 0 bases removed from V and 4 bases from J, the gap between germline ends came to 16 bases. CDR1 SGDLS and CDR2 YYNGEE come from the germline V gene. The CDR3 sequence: CASSVDGAAGGYGYTF. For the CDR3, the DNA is TGTGCCAGCAGCGTAGACGGAGCCGCAGGAGGCTATGGCTACACCTTC.

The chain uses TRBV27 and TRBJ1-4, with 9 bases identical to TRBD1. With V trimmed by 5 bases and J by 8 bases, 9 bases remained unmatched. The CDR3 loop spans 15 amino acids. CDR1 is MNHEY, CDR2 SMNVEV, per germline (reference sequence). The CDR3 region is CASSTSRDREEKLFF. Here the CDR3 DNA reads TGTGCCAGCAGTACAAGCCGGGACAGGGAAGAAAAACTGTTTTTT.

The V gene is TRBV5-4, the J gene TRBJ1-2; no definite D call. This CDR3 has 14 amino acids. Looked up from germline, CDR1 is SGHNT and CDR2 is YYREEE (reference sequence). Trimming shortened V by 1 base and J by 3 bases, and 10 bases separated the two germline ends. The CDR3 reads CASSLLGADYGYTF. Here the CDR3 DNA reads TGTGCCAGCAGCTTGCTGGGTGCGGACTATGGCTACACCTTC. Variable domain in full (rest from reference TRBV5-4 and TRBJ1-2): ETGVTQSPTHLIKTRGQQVTLRCSSQSGHNTVSWYQQALGQGPQFIFQYYREEENGRGNFPPRFSGLQFPNYSSELNVNALELDDSALYLCASSLLGADYGYTFGSGTRLTVV.

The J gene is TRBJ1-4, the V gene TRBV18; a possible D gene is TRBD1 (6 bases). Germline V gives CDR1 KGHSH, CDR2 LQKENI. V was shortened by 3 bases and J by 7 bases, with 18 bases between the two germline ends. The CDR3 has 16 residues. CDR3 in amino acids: CASSPYDGTPPEKLFF. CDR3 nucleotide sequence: TGTGCCAGCTCACCGTACGACGGGACACCTCCTGAAAAACTGTTTTTT. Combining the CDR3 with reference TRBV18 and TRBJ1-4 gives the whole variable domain NAGVMQNPRHLVRRRGQEARLRCSPMKGHSHVYWYRQLPEEGLKFMVYLQKENIIDESGMPKERFSAEFPKEGPSILRIQQVVRGDSAAYFCASSPYDGTPPEKLFFGSGTQLSVL.

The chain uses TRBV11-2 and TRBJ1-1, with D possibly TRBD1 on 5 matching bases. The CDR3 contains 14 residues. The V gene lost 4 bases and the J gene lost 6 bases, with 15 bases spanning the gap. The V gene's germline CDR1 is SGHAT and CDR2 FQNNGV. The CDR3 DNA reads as TGTGCCAGCAGCTCCCCACAGGCCTTCTCTGAAGCTTTCTTT. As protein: CASSSPQAFSEAFF.

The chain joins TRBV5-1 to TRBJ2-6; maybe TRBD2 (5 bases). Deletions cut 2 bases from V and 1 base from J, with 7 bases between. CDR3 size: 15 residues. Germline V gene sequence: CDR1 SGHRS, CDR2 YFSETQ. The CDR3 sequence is CASSFSGSGANVLTF. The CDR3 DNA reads TGCGCCAGCAGCTTTTCGGGGTCTGGGGCCAACGTCCTGACTTTC.

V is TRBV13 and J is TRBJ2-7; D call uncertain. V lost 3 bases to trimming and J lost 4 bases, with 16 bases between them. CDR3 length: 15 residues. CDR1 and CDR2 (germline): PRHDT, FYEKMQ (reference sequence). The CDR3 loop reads CASSFTAEETYEQYF. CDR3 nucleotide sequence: TGTGCCAGCAGCTTCACCGCCGAAGAAACATACGAGCAGTACTTC.

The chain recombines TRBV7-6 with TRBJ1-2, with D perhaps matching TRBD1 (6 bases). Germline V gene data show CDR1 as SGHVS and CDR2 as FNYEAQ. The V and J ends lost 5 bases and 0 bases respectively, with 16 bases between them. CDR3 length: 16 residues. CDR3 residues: CASSPRGGDSNYGYTF. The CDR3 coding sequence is TGTGCCAGCAGCCCAAGGGGGGGGGATTCTAACTATGGCTACACCTTC. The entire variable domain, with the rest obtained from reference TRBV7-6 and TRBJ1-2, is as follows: GAGVSQSPRYKVTKRGQDVALRCDPISGHVSLYWYRQALGQGPEFLTYFNYEAQQDKSGLPNDRFSAERPEGSISTLTIQRTEQRDSAMYRCASSPRGGDSNYGYTFGSGTRLTVV.

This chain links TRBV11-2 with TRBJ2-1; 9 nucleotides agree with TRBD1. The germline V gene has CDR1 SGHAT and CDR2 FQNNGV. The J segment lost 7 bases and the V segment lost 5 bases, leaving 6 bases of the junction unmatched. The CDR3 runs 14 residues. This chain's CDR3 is CASSPRDRENEQFF. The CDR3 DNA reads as TGTGCCAGCAGCCCGCGGGACAGGGAGAATGAGCAGTTCTTC.

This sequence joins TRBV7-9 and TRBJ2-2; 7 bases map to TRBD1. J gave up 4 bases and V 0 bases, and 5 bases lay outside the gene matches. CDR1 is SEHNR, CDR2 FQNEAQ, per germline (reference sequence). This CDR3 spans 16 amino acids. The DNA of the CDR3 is TGTGCCAGCAGCTTAGCGTCGGCAGGGGGCACCGGGGAGCTGTTTTTT. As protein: CASSLASAGGTGELFF. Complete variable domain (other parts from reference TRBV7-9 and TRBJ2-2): DTGVSQNPRHKITKRGQNVTFRCDPISEHNRLYWYRQTLGQGPEFLTYFQNEAQLEKSRLLSDRFSAERPKGSFSTLEIQRTEQGDSAMYLCASSLASAGGTGELFFGEGSRLTVL.

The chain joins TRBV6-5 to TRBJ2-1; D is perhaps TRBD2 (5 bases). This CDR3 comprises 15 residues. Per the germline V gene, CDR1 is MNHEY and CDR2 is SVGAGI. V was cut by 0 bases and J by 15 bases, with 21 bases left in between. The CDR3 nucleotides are TGTGCCAGCAGTTACTCCAACCGGGGTCCACGAGTGCCGTTCTTC. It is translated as CASSYSNRGPRVPFF.

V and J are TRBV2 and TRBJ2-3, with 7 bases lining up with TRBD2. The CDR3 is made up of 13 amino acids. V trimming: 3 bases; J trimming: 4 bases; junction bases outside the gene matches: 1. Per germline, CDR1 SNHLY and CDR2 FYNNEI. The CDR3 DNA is TGTGCCAGCAGTGATGGGGGGGCAGATACGCAGTATTTT. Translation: CASSDGGADTQYF.

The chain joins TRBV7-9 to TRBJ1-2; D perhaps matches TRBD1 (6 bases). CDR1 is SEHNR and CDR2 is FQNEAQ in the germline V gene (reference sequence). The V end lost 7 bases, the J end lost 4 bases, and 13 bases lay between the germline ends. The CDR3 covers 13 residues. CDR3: CASTNRETYGYTF. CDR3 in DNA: TGTGCCAGCACCAACAGGGAGACCTATGGCTACACCTTC.

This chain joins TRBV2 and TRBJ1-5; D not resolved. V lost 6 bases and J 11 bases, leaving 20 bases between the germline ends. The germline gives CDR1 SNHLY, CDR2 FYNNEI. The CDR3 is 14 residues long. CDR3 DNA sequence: TGTGCCAGCAGCCCGGGAGGCCCGAAGGTCTCCCAGCATTTT. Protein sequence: CASSPGGPKVSQHF.

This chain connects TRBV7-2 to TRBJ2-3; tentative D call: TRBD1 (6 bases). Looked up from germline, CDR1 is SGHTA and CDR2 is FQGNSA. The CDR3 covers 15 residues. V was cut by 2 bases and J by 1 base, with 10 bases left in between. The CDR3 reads CASSLRGIRTDTQYF. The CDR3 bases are TGTGCCAGCAGCTTAAGGGGGATACGCACAGATACGCAGTATTTT.

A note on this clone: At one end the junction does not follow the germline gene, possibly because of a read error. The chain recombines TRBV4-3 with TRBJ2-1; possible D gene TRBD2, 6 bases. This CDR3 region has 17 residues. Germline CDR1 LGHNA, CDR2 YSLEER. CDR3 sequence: CASSQDPAGSSDNEQFF. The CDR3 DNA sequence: TGCGCCAGCAGCCAGGACCCTGCGGGGAGCTCCGACAATGAGCAGTTCTTC.

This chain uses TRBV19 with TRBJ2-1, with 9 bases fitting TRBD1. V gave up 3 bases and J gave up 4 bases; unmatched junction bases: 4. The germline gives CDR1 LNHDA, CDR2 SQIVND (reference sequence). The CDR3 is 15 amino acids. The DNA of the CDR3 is TGTGCCAGTAGTATTTTGACAGGGGGTTACAATGAGCAGTTCTTC. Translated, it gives CASSILTGGYNEQFF. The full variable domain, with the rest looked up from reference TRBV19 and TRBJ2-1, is DGGITQSPKYLFRKEGQNVTLSCEQNLNHDAMYWYRQDPGQGLRLIYYSQIVNDFQKGDIAEGYSVSREKKESFPLTVTSAQKNPTAFYLCASSILTGGYNEQFFGPGTRLTVL.

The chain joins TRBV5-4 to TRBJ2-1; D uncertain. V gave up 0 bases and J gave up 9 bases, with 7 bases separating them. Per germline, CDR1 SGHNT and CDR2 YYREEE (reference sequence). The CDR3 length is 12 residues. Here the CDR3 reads CASSLDSREQFF. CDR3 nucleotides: TGTGCCAGCAGCTTGGATAGTCGTGAGCAGTTCTTC.

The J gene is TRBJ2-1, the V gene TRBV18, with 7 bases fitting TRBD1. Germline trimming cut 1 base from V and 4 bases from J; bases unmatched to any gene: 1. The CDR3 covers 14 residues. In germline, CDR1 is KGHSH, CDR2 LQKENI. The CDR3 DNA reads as TGTGCCAGCTCACCACGGGACAGTTACAATGAGCAGTTCTTC. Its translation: CASSPRDSYNEQFF.

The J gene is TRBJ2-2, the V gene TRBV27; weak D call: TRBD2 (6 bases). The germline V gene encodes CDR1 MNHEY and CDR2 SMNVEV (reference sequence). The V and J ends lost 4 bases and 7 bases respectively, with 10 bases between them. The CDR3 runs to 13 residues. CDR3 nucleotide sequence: TGTGCCAGCAGTTACGGGACTGGCGGGGAGCTGTTTTTT. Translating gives CASSYGTGGELFF.

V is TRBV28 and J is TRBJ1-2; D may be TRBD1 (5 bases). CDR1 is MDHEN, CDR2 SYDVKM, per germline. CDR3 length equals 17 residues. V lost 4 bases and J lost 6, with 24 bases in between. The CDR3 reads CASSSPVRGVEENGYTF. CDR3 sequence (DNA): TGTGCCAGCAGTTCCCCCGTCCGGGGGGTTGAGGAGAATGGCTACACCTTC.

As DNA, the CDR3 is TGTGCCTGGAGGGCACAGCCGCAAGAGACCCAGTACTTC. Its protein product is CAWRAQPQETQYF. The rearrangement joins TRBV30 to TRBJ2-5; D is uncertain. With 3 bases removed from V and 2 bases from J, the gap between germline ends came to 10 bases. Germline V CDR1 and CDR2: GTSNPN, SVGIG (reference sequence). The CDR3 has 13 amino acids.

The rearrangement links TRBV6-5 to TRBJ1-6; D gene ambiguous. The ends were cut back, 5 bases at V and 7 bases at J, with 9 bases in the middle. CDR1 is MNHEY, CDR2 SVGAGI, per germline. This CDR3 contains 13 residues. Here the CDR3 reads CASSPLRNSPLHF. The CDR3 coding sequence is TGTGCCAGCAGTCCCCTACGGAATTCACCCCTCCACTTT.

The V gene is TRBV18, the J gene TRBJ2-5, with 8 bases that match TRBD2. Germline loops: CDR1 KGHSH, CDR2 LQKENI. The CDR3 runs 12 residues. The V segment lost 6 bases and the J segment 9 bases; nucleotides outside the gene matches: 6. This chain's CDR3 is CASSPGLAAQYF. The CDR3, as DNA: TGTGCCAGCTCCCCCGGACTAGCAGCCCAGTACTTC.

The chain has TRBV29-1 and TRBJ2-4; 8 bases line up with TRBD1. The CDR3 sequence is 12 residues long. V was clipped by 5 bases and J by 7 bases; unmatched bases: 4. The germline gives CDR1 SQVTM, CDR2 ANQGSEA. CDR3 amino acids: CSVSGGSNIQYF. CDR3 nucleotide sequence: TGCAGCGTTTCAGGGGGCTCGAACATTCAGTACTTC.

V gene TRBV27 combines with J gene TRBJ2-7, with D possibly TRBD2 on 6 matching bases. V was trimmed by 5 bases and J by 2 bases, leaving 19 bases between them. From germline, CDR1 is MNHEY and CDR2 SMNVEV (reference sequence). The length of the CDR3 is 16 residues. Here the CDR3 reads CASSTGQGRRAYEQYF. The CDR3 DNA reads TGTGCCAGCAGTACCGGTCAAGGCAGGAGGGCCTACGAGCAGTACTTC.

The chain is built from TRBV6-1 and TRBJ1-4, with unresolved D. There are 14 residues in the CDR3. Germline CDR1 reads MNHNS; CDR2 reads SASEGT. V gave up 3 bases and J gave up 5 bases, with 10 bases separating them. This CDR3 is CASSETGKNEKLFF. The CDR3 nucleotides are TGTGCCAGCAGTGAGACCGGGAAGAATGAAAAACTGTTTTTT.